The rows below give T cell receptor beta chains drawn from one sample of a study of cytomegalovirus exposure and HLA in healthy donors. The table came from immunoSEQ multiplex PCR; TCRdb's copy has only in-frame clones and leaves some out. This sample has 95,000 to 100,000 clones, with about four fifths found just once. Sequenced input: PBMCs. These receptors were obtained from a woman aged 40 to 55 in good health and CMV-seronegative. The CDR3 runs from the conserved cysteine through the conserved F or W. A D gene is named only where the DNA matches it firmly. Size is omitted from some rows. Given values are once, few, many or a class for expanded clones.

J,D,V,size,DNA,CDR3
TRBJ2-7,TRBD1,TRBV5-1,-,TGCGCCAGCAGCTCGGCCGGGACAGCGCCCTACGAGCAGTACTTC,CASSSAGTAPYEQYF
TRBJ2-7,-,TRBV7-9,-,TGTGCCAGCAGCCCCTACTACGGTGACGAGCAGTACTTC,CASSPYYGDEQYF
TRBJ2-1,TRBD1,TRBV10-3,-,TGTGCCATCAGCGCTTCGGGGACAGGGTTAGGTAATGAGCAGTTCTTC,CAISASGTGLGNEQFF
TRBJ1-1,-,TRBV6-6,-,TGTGCCAGCACCCCCTTGGGACATAAGAACACTGAAGCTTTCTTT,CASTPLGHKNTEAFF
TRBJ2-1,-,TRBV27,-,TGTGCCAGCAGTTTATGGGCTACGACCTACAATGAGCAGTTCTTC,CASSLWATTYNEQFF
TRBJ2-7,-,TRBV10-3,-,TGTGCCATCAGTCAAGACAGGAATCGTTACGAGCAGTACTTC,CAISQDRNRYEQYF
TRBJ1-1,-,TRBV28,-,TGTGCCAGCTTGAGGGCAGGGGCTGGTACTGAAGCTTTCTTT,CASLRAGAGTEAFF
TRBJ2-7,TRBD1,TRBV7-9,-,TGTTCCAGCAGCTCCAGGACAGGGGCCCACGAGCAGTACTTC,CSSSSRTGAHEQYF
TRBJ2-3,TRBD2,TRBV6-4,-,TGTGCCAGCAGCCGACTAGCGGGAGGTGTAGATACGCAGTATTTT,CASSRLAGGVDTQYF
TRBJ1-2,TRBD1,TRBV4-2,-,TGTGCCAGCAGCCAAGGGGGGGTTTGGGACAGGAGCCTCTATGGCTACACCTTC,CASSQGGVWDRSLYGYTF
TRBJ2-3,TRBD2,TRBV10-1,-,TGCGCCAGCAGTGATGGACTAGCGGGAGGTGGGCAGTATTTT,CASSDGLAGGGQYF
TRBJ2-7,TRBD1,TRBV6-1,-,TGTGCCAGCAGTCAATCCGGGACAGGGATCGAGCAGTACTTC,CASSQSGTGIEQYF
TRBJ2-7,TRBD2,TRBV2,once,TGTGCCAGCAGTGAAAGGTCTAGCGGGACCTACGAGCAGTACTTC,CASSERSSGTYEQYF
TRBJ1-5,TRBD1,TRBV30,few,TGTGCCTGGACTGACAGGGAAGGTCAGCCCCAGCATTTT,CAWTDREGQPQHF
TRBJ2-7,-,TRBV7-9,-,TGTGCCAGCAGCTTAGTTCGGGGAGATGGCTCCTACGAGCAGTACTTC,CASSLVRGDGSYEQYF
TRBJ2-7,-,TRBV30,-,TGTGCCTGGAGTCCGGGCCGGGGAGTCTACGAGCAGTACTTC,CAWSPGRGVYEQYF
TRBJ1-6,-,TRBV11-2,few,TGTGCCAGCAGCCCACAGGCCTCCTATAATTCACCCCTCCACTTT,CASSPQASYNSPLHF
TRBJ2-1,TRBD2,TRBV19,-,TGTGCCAGTAGTATCGGCGGGAGTAAGGGTGAGCAGTTCTTC,CASSIGGSKGEQFF
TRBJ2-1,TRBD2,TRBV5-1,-,TGCGCCAGCAGCTTGGAGGTAGCGGGAGTAAATGAGCAGTTCTTC,CASSLEVAGVNEQFF
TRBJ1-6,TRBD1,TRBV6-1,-,TGTGCCAGCAAACGGGACAGAAATTCACCCCTCCACTTT,CASKRDRNSPLHF
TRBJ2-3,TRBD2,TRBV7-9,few,TGTTCCAGCAGCTCTCTAGCGGGGTCTAGCACAGATACGCAGTATTTT,CSSSSLAGSSTDTQYF
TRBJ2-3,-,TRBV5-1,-,TGCGCCAGCAGCTTGGGGTTAGTTGGTAGCACAGATACGCAGTATTTT,CASSLGLVGSTDTQYF
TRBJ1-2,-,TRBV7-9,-,TGTGCCAGCAGCTTGGGGGGGGCCTTCAACTATGGCTACACCTTC,CASSLGGAFNYGYTF
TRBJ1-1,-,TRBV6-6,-,TGTGCCAGCAGTTACTCAGGGGAGAACACTGAAGCTTTCTTT,CASSYSGENTEAFF
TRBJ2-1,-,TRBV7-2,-,TGTGCCAGCAGCCTACGTGAAGGGGTAGAGCAGTTCTTC,CASSLREGVEQFF
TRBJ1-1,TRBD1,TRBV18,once,TGTGCCAGCTCACCGGGGGACAGGGCCACTGAAGCTTTCTTT,CASSPGDRATEAFF
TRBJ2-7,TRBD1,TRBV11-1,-,TGTGCCAGCAGCAGTGGACAGGGTCCAGGCTACGAGCAGTACTTC,CASSSGQGPGYEQYF
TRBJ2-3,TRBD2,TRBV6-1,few,TGTGCCAGCAGTGGGCGGGGGGGCCGGGCAGATACGCAGTATTTT,CASSGRGGRADTQYF
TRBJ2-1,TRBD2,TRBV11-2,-,TGTGCCAGCAGCACCCGACTAGCGGGGGATCATAACAATGAGCAGTTCTTC,CASSTRLAGDHNNEQFF
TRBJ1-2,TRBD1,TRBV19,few,TGTGCCAGTAGCCCGACAGGGGGCAGCTTTAACTATGGCTACACCTTC,CASSPTGGSFNYGYTF
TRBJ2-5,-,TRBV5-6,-,TGTGCCAGCAGCTCGTACCAAGAGACCCAGTACTTC,CASSSYQETQYF
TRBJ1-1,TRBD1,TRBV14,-,TGTGCCAGCAGCACCCATAAACCCGGGACAGCCGCCGAAGCTTTCTTT,CASSTHKPGTAAEAFF
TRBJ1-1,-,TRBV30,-,TGTGCCTGGATGGGGCGGTGGGACACTGAAGCTTTCTTT,CAWMGRWDTEAFF
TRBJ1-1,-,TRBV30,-,TGTGCCTGGAGTGTTAACAGGGTGGGCGACACTGAAGCTTTCTTT,CAWSVNRVGDTEAFF
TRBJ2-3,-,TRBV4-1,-,TGCGCCAGCAGCCCGGGGACTAGCACAGATACGCAGTATTTT,CASSPGTSTDTQYF
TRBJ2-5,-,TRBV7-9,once,TGTGCCAGCAGCCCAGGGTGGTTGAACCCTAATTACTTC,CASSPGWLNPNYF
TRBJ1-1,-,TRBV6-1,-,TGTGCCAGCAGTGTGGTGGGACTTAGCACTGAAGCTTTCTTT,CASSVVGLSTEAFF
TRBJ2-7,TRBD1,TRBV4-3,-,TGCGCCAGCAGCCCCCGCGGCGACAGGGGGGACGAGCAGTACTTC,CASSPRGDRGDEQYF
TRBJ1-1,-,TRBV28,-,TGTGCCAGCAGTTTCTTCCTGGGGAGCACTGAAGCTTTCTTT,CASSFFLGSTEAFF
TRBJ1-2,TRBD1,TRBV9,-,TGTGCCAGCAGCGAACAGGGGGAAGGCGGTGGCTACACCTTC,CASSEQGEGGGYTF
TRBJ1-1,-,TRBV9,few,TGTGCCAGCAGCCCGAGGGACAAGAACACTGAAGCTTTCTTT,CASSPRDKNTEAFF
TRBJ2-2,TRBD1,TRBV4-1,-,TGCGCCAGCAGCCAAGTGGGACAGGGCCTGGTCGGGGAGCTGTTTTTT,CASSQVGQGLVGELFF
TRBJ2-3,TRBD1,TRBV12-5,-,TGTGCTAGTGGTTTCGGGACAGGGTTCTCCGCGGGGGTCACAGATACGCAGTATTTT,CASGFGTGFSAGVTDTQYF
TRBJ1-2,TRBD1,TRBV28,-,TGTGCCAGCAGTTCGACAGGGTTTGGATTATCAAACTATGGCTACACCTTC,CASSSTGFGLSNYGYTF
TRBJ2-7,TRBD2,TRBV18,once,TGTGCCAGCTTACCCGGGACTAGCGGGGCGCAGTACTTC,CASLPGTSGAQYF
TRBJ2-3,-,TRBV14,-,TGTGCCAGCCAAAGGCTCGGAGGCACCGATACGCAGTATTTT,CASQRLGGTDTQYF
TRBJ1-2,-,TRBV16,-,TGTGCCAGCAGCCAAGGCGGGCCCTCCTACTACACCTTC,CASSQGGPSYYTF
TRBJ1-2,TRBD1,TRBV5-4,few,TGTGCCAGCAGCTCGACAGGGGAACCTAACTATGGCTACACCTTC,CASSSTGEPNYGYTF
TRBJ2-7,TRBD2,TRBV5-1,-,TGCGCCAGCAGCTTGGTGCGGGGAGGGAACTACGAGCAGTACTTC,CASSLVRGGNYEQYF
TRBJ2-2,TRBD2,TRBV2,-,TGTGCCAGCAGTGAAGCGCTTCTGACTAGCGGGATTTCCGGGGAGCTGTTTTTT,CASSEALLTSGISGELFF
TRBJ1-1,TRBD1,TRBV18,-,TGTGCCAGCCAGGGACAGATGAACACTGAAGCTTTCTTT,CASQGQMNTEAFF
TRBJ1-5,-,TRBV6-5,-,TGTGCCAGCAGTCTAGCACCCCAGGGGAATCAGCCCCAGCATTTT,CASSLAPQGNQPQHF
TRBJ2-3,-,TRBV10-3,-,TGTGCCATCAGTGAACGGGAGACTAGCACAGATACGCAGTATTTT,CAISERETSTDTQYF
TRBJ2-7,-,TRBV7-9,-,TGTGCCAGCAGCCACAGGCACTCCTACGAGCAGTACTTC,CASSHRHSYEQYF
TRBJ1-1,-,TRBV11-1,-,TGTGCCAGCAGCGCGGTGGGAAGGGGAGGAACTGAAGCTTTCTTT,CASSAVGRGGTEAFF
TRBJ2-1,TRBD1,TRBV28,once,TGTGCCAGCAGTACTGACGGGACAGGGTGGAATGAGCAGTTCTTC,CASSTDGTGWNEQFF
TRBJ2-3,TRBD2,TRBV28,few,TGTGCCAGCAGTAGTGGGACTAGCGGGTGGGTAATCACAGATACGCAGTATTTT,CASSSGTSGWVITDTQYF
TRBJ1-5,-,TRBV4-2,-,TGTGCCAGCAGCCAAGAAGGCGGTCAGCCCCAGCATTTT,CASSQEGGQPQHF